This T cell receptor (beta chain) was recovered during a study of T cells expressing NK-cell markers. Study-wide background: Researchers got TCR beta repertoires out of sorted CD3+CD56+NKG2C+, CD3+CD56+NKG2C- and CD3+CD56-NKG2C+ T cells. The eight sequenced donors comprised seven who were HCMV-seropositive and one who was seronegative. Overall study findings and caveats: These clonotypes also led the CD3+CD56-NKG2C+ fraction in a few donors. It remained uncertain whether the expanded NKG2C+ T cell clones were specific for HCMV antigens.

TCRdb derives one entry per CDR3 protein from the 5' RACE reads, leaving out DNA. Its table records some 340,000 distinct CDR3 sequences. Germline V lookup: CDR1 SGHDN, CDR2 FVKESK. There are 17 residues in the CDR3. With respect to this clonotype: Its target is unknown.

The chain has TRBV14 and TRBJ2-5; there is no DNA to check the TCRdb D call of TRBD1. The sequenced sample was blood T cells: a sorted CD56 or NKG2C T cell subset, CD4+ or CD8+ T cells, or bulk PBMC T cells (not recorded which). This TCR was sampled from a man aged 18-75 years in good health. The CDR3 region is CASSQDQPLGRVEAQYF.